The T cell receptor (beta chain) under discussion was sequenced for a study of blood T cells in healthy people across ages. Concerning this clonotype itself: Its antigen is undetermined.

This CDR3 comprises 15 residues. Trimming took 8 bases from V and 2 from J; bases not matched to a gene: 6. Germline CDR1 LNHDA, CDR2 SQIVND (reference sequence). Study-level results: The recorded TCR beta diversity per million T cells decreased in a roughly linear manner with age. CMV infection status of these donors was not known.

A second PCR, run for roughly 7 to 12 cycles, used a sample-barcoded 5' primer plus a J-beta primer mix. Samples each returned at least 2.5 million CDR3-containing paired-end reads. TCRdb re-called the 5' RACE reads with MiXCR, one entry per CDR3 protein. The sample consists of under 950,000 distinct CDR3 sequences, approximately 21% of them appearing once. Extraction yielded at least 5 micrograms of total RNA per sample. The rearrangement joins TRBV19 to TRBJ1-5; 10 bases map to TRBD1. The sequence was collected from a man aged 65-85 years in good health. Sequencing was done on a sample of blood. CDR3 in amino acids: CASGDGQGGNQPQHF. The CDR3 DNA sequence: TGTGCCAGTGGGGATGGACAGGGGGGCAATCAGCCCCAGCATTTT.